This is a list of T cell receptor beta chains from one sample in a study of T-cell reconstitution after alpha-beta-depleted transplantation in children. MiXCR, applied by TCRdb to the PCR reads, yields one record per CDR3 protein. The table shows 500,000 to 750,000 distinct CDR3 sequences, with over 10% occurring only once. The material sequenced was PBMCs, mostly from graft donor cells, taken 360 days after TCRalphabeta/CD19-depleted stem cell transplant. These receptors were obtained from a male patient younger than 18 who had a stem cell transplant for acute myeloid leukemia, so the T cells may come from the graft donor. The CDR3 runs from the conserved cysteine through the conserved F or W. Fields, in order: D gene, J gene, CDR3 length, V gene, CDR3 protein. The D gene is left open where the match is weak.

TRBD2 TRBJ2-5 15 TRBV7-3 CASSLGTRITETQYF
TRBD1 TRBJ2-7 14 TRBV7-9 CASSLKGASYEQYF
- TRBJ1-5 13 TRBV29-1 CSVGPGRNQPQHF
TRBD2 TRBJ2-3 19 TRBV12-3/TRBV12-4 CTSWPGTSGSGTLTDTQYF
TRBD2 TRBJ2-3 16 TRBV11-2 CASSSLTSGREDTQYF
- TRBJ2-4 16 TRBV28 CASSSQTQRPLNIQYF
- TRBJ2-7 11 TRBV29-1 CSVRHQLEQYF
- TRBJ2-3 13 TRBV4-3 CASSQGSTDTQYF
- TRBJ2-7 13 TRBV29-1 CSVESQDSYEQYF
TRBD2 TRBJ2-7 17 TRBV12-3/TRBV12-4 CASSPKPGTSGKPRQYF
TRBD2 TRBJ2-3 17 TRBV27 CASSWFSGRSDTDTQYF
TRBD2 TRBJ2-1 18 TRBV28 CASSLIGAGGLSYNEQFF
TRBD2 TRBJ2-7 13 TRBV20-1 CSAPGRASYEQYF
- TRBJ2-1 14 TRBV4-2 CASSLRGIDNEQFF
- TRBJ2-5 16 TRBV5-1 CASGYLAGLNGETQYF
TRBD1 TRBJ2-5 16 TRBV7-7 CASSLGRTGGVETQYF
TRBD2 TRBJ2-6 18 TRBV12-3/TRBV12-4 CASSLGLAVGSGANVLTF
- TRBJ2-7 16 TRBV24-1 CATSDSDSTYSYEQYF
- TRBJ2-7 16 TRBV4-2 CASSQDWTGSSYEQYF
TRBD1 TRBJ2-7 14 TRBV5-1 CASSYRDSSLEQYF
- TRBJ2-5 15 TRBV7-9 CASSLPMTSQETQYF
- TRBJ2-3 14 TRBV10-3 CAISERDLTDTQYF
TRBD2 TRBJ2-7 16 TRBV13 CASTRGGAGPTPEQYF
TRBD2 TRBJ2-5 14 TRBV2 CASTEGLAEETQYF
- TRBJ2-2 16 TRBV7-3 CASSLWLRGPSGELFF
TRBD1 TRBJ2-7 15 TRBV4-2 CASSQVRGRGNEQYF
- TRBJ1-3 16 TRBV29-1 CSVQTRRLRAADTIYF
- TRBJ2-6 18 TRBV15 CATSRESRSRGGANVLTF
TRBD1 TRBJ2-5 14 TRBV2 CASSYRTGQETQYF
- TRBJ1-6 13 TRBV5-8 CASSPPVNSPLHF
TRBD2 TRBJ2-1 16 TRBV12-3/TRBV12-4 CASSPRTSGRIDEQFF
TRBD2 TRBJ2-3 13 TRBV25-1 CASSTSGADTQYF
- TRBJ1-1 12 TRBV29-1 CSALGQASEAFF
TRBD2 TRBJ2-7 15 TRBV5-4 CASSMKSGASYEQYF
- TRBJ2-1 16 TRBV7-2 CASSLAWGTRGNEQFF
- TRBJ1-5 16 TRBV7-3 CASSPGTLYSNQPQHF
- TRBJ2-5 14 TRBV7-3 CASSPRGRLETQYF
- TRBJ1-5 18 TRBV28 CASSLDGAERHSNQPQHF
TRBD2 TRBJ2-3 13 TRBV7-9 CAAGLAGADTQYF
- TRBJ2-2 18 TRBV4-3 CASSQGFGSVINTGELFF
TRBD2 TRBJ2-7 12 TRBV7-2 CASSFSGDEQYF
TRBD2 TRBJ2-2 15 TRBV6-5 CASSYSKLAYGELFF
- TRBJ2-6 17 TRBV11-2 CASSFRATYSGANVLTF
TRBD2 TRBJ2-5 16 TRBV9 CASSGLGTSGSETQYF
- TRBJ2-3 15 TRBV5-6 CASTLLDRSTDTQYF
TRBD1 TRBJ2-2 18 TRBV5-1 CASTTTGRDRANTGELFF
- TRBJ2-5 14 TRBV24-1 CATSDHGGLETQYF
TRBD1 TRBJ1-6 14 TRBV6-2/TRBV6-3 CASSRGQGGSPLHF
TRBD2 TRBJ2-1 15 TRBV28 CASMGGRGPYNEQFF
- TRBJ2-2 11 TRBV29-1 CSGAGVGELFF
- TRBJ2-7 14 TRBV4-2 CASSQERSGNEQYF
- TRBJ2-1 14 TRBV28 CASSRLGPGDEQFF
- TRBJ2-3 15 TRBV29-1 CSVGRGPAGTDTQYF
TRBD1 TRBJ2-1 16 TRBV5-1 CASSLVDRGQGNEQFF
- TRBJ2-3 19 TRBV7-6 CASSLVRTLSGHNTDTQYF
- TRBJ2-1 16 TRBV12-3/TRBV12-4 CASRPEGGGPGNEQFF
TRBD2 TRBJ2-7 16 TRBV28 CASRLGLAGVGNEQYF
- TRBJ2-4 16 TRBV24-1 CATVKDLGSPGNIQYF
TRBD1 TRBJ2-7 13 TRBV29-1 CSGSTGVSYEQYF